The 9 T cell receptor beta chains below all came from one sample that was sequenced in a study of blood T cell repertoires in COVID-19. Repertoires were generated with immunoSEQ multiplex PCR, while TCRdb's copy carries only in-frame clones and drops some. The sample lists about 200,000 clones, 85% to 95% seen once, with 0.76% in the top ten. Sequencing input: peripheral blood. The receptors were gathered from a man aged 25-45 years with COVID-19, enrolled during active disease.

The CDR3 is CASYENTEAFF. The CDR3 nucleotides read TGTGCCTCCTATGAGAACACTGAAGCTTTCTTT. The V call is TRBV19, the J call TRBJ1-1; no definite D call. Trimming took off 11 bases at V and 1 base at J, with 8 bases between the two ends. The CDR3 runs to 11 residues. Germline-derived CDR1 and CDR2 are LNHDA and SQIVND (reference sequence).

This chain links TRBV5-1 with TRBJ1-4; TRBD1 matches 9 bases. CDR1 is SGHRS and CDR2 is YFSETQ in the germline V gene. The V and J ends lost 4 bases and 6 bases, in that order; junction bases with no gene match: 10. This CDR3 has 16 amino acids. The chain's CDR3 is CASSPVTQGAHEKLFF. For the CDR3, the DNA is TGCGCCAGCAGCCCCGTCACACAGGGGGCGCATGAAAAACTGTTTTTT. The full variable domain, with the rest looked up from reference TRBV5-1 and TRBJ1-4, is KAGVTQTPRYLIKTRGQQVTLSCSPISGHRSVSWYQQTPGQGLQFLFEYFSETQRNKGNFPGRFSGRQFSNSRSEMNVSTLELGDSALYLCASSPVTQGAHEKLFFGSGTQLSVL.

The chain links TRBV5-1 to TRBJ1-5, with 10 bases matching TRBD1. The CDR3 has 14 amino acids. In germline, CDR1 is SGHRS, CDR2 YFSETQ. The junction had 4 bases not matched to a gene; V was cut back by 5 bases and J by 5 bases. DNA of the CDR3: TGCGCCAGCAGAGCAGGGACAGGGGATCAGCCCCAGCATTTT. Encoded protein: CASRAGTGDQPQHF. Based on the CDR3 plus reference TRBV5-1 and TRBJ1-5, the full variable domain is KAGVTQTPRYLIKTRGQQVTLSCSPISGHRSVSWYQQTPGQGLQFLFEYFSETQRNKGNFPGRFSGRQFSNSRSEMNVSTLELGDSALYLCASRAGTGDQPQHFGDGTRLSIL.

CDR3 coding DNA: TGTGCCAGCAGCCCCCGTTCTGACAGCCACCCCAACGTCCTGACTTTC. It yields the protein CASSPRSDSHPNVLTF. The chain carries TRBV9 and TRBJ2-6, with D possibly being TRBD1 (5 bases). Germline V gene data show CDR1 as SGDLS and CDR2 as YYNGEE. Deletions cut 4 bases from V and 8 bases from J, with 19 bases between. The CDR3 spans 16 residues. Looking up the rest from reference TRBV9 and TRBJ2-6 gives the full variable domain: DSGVTQTPKHLITATGQRVTLRCSPRSGDLSVYWYQQSLDQGLQFLIQYYNGEERAKGNILERFSAQQFPDLHSELNLSSLELGDSALYFCASSPRSDSHPNVLTFGAGSRLTVL.

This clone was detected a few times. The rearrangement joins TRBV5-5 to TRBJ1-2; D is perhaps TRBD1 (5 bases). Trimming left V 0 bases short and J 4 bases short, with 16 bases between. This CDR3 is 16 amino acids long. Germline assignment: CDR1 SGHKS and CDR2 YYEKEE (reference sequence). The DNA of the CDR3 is TGTGCCAGCAGCTTGGAATCTGCAGGGCTAGGCTATGGCTACACCTTC. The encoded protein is CASSLESAGLGYGYTF.

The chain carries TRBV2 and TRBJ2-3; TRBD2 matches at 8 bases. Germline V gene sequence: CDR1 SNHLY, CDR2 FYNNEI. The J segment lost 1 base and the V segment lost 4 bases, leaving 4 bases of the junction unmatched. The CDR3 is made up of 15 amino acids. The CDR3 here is CASSAGGAGTDTQYF. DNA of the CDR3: TGTGCCAGCAGTGCGGGGGGGGCCGGCACAGATACGCAGTATTTT.

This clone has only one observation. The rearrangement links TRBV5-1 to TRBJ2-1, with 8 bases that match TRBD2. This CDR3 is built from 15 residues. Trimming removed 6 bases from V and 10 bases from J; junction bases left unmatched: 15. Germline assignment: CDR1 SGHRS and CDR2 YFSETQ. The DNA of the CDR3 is TGCGCCAGCACTCCCCAAGCGGGGGCCTCTAGGGAGCAGTTCTTC. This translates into CASTPQAGASREQFF.

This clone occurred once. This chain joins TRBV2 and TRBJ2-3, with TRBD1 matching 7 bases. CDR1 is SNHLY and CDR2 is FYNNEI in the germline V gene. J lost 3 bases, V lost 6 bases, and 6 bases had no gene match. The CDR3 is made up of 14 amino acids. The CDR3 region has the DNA TGTGCCAGCAGAGCCGGGACAGATACAGATACGCAGTATTTT. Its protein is CASRAGTDTDTQYF.

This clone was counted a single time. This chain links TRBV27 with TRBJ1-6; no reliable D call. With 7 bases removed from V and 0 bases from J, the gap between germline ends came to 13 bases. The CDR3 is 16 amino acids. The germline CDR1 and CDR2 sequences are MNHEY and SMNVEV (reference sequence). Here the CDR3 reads CASTLRRSSYNSPLHF. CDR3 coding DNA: TGTGCCAGCACCCTCAGGAGGAGCTCCTATAATTCACCCCTCCACTTT.